The clone carrying this T cell receptor (beta chain) occurred a few times. The sample is drawn from a study of blood T cell repertoires in COVID-19. Study summary: The United States, Italy and Spain provided the acute and convalescent COVID-19 samples.

Trimming pared 1 base from V and 7 bases from J, leaving 11 bases between. The CDR3 runs 14 residues. The germline V gene encodes CDR1 LGHNA and CDR2 YNFKEQ. Grouping used clinical history reported by participants in a survey and questionnaire. How the authors handled the data: Amplifying reference gene primers gave estimates of nucleated cell counts. The assay was immunoSEQ multiplex PCR, and TCRdb's table has in-frame clones only and misses some. The DNA was the basis for D and trimming; V, J and clone size are from that table. The sample has about 440,000 clones, 90% seen once. What was sequenced was PBMCs or T cells enriched from blood (not recorded which). This TCR came from a young man who had recovered from COVID-19. This chain links TRBV4-2 with TRBJ1-5; TRBD1 is a possible D gene (5 bases). The CDR3 DNA is TGTGCCAGCAGCCAAGCCAGGGTGTACCAGCCCCAGCATTTT. Its protein product is CASSQARVYQPQHF.